The 2 T cell receptor beta chains listed next were all sequenced from one sample in a study of post-analysis software for immune sequencing data. Study-wide points: Elevated frequency relative to controls characterized four to six TRBV segments in patients, TRBV5-6, TRBV5-1 and TRBV20-1 among them.

The library was made from cDNA and included unique molecular identifiers. One entry per CDR3 protein, called by TCRdb with MiXCR from the PCR reads. In the table there are 750,000 to 950,000 distinct CDR3 sequences, approximately 53% of which are singletons. These receptors have no known antigen. The specimen was blood. Source of these receptors: a girl under 18 with multiple sclerosis.

The gene calls are TRBV12-3 or TRBV12-4 and TRBJ1-1, with 7 bases fitting TRBD1. This CDR3 region has 15 residues. V trimming: 6 bases; J trimming: 7 bases; junction bases outside the gene matches: 14. CDR3 in amino acids: CASSYTNRGRNEAFF. The CDR3 nucleotides read TGTGCCAGCAGCTATACTAACAGGGGTAGGAATGAAGCTTTCTTT.

This clonotype was seen a few times. This rearrangement joins TRBV9 to TRBJ2-3, with TRBD1 matching 7 bases. After removal of 2 bases from V and 8 bases from J, the junction contained 20 bases not matched to a gene. CDR1 SGDLS and CDR2 YYNGEE come from the germline V gene. The CDR3 extends over 18 amino acids. The CDR3 coding sequence is TGTGCCAGCAGCGTGGACCGGGACAGCAACCGGGGCGTTGCTACGCAGTATTTT. It translates to CASSVDRDSNRGVATQYF.